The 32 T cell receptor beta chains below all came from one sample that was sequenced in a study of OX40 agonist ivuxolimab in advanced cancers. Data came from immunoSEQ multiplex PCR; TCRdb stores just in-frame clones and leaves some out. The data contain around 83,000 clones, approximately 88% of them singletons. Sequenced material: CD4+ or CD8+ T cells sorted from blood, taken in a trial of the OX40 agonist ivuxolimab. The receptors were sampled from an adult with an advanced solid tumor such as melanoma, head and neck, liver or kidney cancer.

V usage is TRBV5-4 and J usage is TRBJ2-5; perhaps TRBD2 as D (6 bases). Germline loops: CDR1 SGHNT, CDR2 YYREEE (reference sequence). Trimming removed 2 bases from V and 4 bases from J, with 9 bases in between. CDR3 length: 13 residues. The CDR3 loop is CASSLRGSETQYF. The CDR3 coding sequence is TGTGCCAGCAGCTTACGGGGGTCAGAGACCCAGTACTTC.

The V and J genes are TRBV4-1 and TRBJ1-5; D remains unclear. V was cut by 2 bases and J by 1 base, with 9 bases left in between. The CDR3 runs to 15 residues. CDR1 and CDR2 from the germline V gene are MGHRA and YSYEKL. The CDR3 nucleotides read TGCGCCAGCAGCCAACTGGGTTTGAGCAATCAGCCCCAGCATTTT. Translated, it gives CASSQLGLSNQPQHF.

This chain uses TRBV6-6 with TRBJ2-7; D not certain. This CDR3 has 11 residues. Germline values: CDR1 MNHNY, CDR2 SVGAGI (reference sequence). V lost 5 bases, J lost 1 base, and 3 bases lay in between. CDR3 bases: TGTGCCAGCAGTACTTCCTACGAGCAGTACTTC. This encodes CASSTSYEQYF.

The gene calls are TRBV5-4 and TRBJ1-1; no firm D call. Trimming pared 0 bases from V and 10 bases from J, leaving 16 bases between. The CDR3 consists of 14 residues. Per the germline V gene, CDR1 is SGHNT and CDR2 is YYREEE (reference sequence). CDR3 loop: CASSLAGLQQRAFF. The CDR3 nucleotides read TGTGCCAGCAGCTTGGCGGGTCTCCAGCAGCGAGCTTTCTTT.

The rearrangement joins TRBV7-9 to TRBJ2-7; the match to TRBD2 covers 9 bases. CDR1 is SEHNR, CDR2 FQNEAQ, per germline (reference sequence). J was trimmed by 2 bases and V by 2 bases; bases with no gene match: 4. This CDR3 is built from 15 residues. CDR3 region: CASSLSLAGPYEQYF. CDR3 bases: TGTGCCAGCAGCTTATCACTAGCGGGCCCCTACGAGCAGTACTTC. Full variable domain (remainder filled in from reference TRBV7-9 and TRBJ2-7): DTGVSQNPRHKITKRGQNVTFRCDPISEHNRLYWYRQTLGQGPEFLTYFQNEAQLEKSRLLSDRFSAERPKGSFSTLEIQRTEQGDSAMYLCASSLSLAGPYEQYFGPGTRLTVT.

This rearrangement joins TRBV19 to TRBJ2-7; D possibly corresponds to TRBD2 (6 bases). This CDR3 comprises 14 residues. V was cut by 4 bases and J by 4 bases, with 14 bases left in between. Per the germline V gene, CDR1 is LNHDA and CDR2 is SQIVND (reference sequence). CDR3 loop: CASSKGGSRYEQYF. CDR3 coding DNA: TGTGCCAGTAGTAAAGGAGGGAGCCGGTACGAGCAGTACTTC.

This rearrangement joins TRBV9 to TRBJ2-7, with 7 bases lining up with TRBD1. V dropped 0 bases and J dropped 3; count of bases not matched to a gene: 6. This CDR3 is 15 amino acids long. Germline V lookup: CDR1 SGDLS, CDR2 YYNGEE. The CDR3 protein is CASSVGQGSFYEQYF. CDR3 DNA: TGTGCCAGCAGCGTAGGACAGGGTTCCTTCTACGAGCAGTACTTC. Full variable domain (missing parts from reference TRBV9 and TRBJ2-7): DSGVTQTPKHLITATGQRVTLRCSPRSGDLSVYWYQQSLDQGLQFLIQYYNGEERAKGNILERFSAQQFPDLHSELNLSSLELGDSALYFCASSVGQGSFYEQYFGPGTRLTVT.

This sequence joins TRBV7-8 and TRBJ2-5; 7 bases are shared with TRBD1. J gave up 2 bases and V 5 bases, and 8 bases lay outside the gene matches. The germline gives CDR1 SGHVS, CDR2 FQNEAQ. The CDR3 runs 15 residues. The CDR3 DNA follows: TGTGCCAGCAGCCCCCAACAGGGGCGGCAAGAGACCCAGTACTTC. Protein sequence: CASSPQQGRQETQYF.

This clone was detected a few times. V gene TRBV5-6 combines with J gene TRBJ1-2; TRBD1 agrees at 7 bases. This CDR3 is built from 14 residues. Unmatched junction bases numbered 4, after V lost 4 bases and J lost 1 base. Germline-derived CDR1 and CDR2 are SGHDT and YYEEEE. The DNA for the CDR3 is TGTGCCAGCAGCCGGGACAGTCGTAACTATGGCTACACCTTC. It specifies CASSRDSRNYGYTF.

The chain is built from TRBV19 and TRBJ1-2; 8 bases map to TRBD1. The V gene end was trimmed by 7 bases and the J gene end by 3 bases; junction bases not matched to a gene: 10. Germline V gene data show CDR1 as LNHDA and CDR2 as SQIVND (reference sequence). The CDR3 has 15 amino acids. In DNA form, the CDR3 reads TGTGCCAGTACCATCCGGGACAGGAAGTACTATGGCTACACCTTC. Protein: CASTIRDRKYYGYTF.

The CDR3 coding sequence is TGTGCCAGCAGCTTAGGCGGGCCAACCTTGAGGAATGAGCAGTTCTTC. It yields the protein CASSLGGPTLRNEQFF. The J gene is TRBJ2-1, the V gene TRBV7-3; TRBD2 might be the D (5 bases). With 2 bases removed from V and 7 bases from J, the gap between germline ends came to 18 bases. Germline V gene lookup returns CDR1 SGHTA and CDR2 FQGTGA. CDR3 length: 16 amino acids. The complete variable domain, with remaining parts taken from reference TRBV7-3 and TRBJ2-1, reads GAGVSQTPSNKVTEKGKYVELRCDPISGHTALYWYRQSLGQGPEFLIYFQGTGAADDSGLPNDRFFAVRPEGSVSTLKIQRTERGDSAVYLCASSLGGPTLRNEQFFGPGTRLTVL.

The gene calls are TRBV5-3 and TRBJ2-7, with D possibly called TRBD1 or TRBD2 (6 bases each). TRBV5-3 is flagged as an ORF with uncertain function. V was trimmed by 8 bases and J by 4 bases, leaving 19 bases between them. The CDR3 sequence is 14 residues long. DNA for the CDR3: TGTGCCAGCAGCCGGGCGGGGCAGGGGTACGAGCAGTACTTC. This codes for CASSRAGQGYEQYF.

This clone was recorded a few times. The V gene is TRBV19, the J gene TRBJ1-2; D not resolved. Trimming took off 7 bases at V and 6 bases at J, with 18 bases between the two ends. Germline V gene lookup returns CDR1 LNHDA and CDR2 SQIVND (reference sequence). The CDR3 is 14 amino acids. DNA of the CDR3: TGTGCCAGTAATATTAAGTCGGGGTTCCATGGCTACACCTTC. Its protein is CASNIKSGFHGYTF.

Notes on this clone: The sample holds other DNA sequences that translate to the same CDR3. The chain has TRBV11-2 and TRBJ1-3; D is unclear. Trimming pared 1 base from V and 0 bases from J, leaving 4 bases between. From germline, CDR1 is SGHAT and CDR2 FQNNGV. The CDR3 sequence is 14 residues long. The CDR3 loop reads CASSLGSSGNTIYF. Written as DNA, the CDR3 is TGTGCCAGCAGCTTAGGGAGCTCTGGAAACACCATATATTTT. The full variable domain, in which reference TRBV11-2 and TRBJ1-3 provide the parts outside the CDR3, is EAGVAQSPRYKIIEKRQSVAFWCNPISGHATLYWYQQILGQGPKLLIQFQNNGVVDDSQLPKDRFSAERLKGVDSTLKIQPAKLEDSAVYLCASSLGSSGNTIYFGEGSWLTVV.

This CDR3 is CASSLDAGRRQPQHF. CDR3 sequence (DNA): TGTGCCAGCAGCTTAGATGCCGGTCGGAGGCAGCCCCAGCATTTT. This rearrangement joins TRBV7-8 to TRBJ1-5; D call uncertain. Germline values: CDR1 SGHVS, CDR2 FQNEAQ. Trimming cost V 1 base and J 7 bases, with 14 bases left between them. The CDR3 length is 15 residues.

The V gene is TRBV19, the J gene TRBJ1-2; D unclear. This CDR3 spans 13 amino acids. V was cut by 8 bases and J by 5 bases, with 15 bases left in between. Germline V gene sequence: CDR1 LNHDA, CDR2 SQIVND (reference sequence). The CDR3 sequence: CASQSQSGYGYTF. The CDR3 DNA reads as TGTGCCAGTCAAAGTCAGTCTGGATATGGCTACACCTTC.

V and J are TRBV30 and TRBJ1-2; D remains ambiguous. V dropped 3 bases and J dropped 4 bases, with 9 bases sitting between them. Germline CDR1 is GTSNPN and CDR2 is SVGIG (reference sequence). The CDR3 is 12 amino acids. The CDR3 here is CAWRKDSYGYTF. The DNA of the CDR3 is TGTGCCTGGAGAAAGGATAGCTATGGCTACACCTTC.

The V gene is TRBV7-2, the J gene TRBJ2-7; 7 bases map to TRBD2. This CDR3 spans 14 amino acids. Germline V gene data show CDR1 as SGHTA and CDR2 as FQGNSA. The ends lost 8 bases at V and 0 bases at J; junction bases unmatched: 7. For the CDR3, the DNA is TGTGCCAGCTCAAAGCGGGGAAGCTCCTACGAGCAGTACTTC. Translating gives CASSKRGSSYEQYF. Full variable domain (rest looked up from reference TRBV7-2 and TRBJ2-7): GAGVSQSPSNKVTEKGKDVELRCDPISGHTALYWYRQSLGQGLEFLIYFQGNSAPDKSGLPSDRFSAERTGGSVSTLTIQRTQQEDSAVYLCASSKRGSSYEQYFGPGTRLTVT.

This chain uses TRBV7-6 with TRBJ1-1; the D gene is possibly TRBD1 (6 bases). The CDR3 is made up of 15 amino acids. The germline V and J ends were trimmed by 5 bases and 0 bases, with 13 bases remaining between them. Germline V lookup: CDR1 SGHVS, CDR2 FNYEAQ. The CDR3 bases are TGTGCCAGCAGCCCCGGGACAACCATGAACACTGAAGCTTTCTTT. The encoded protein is CASSPGTTMNTEAFF.

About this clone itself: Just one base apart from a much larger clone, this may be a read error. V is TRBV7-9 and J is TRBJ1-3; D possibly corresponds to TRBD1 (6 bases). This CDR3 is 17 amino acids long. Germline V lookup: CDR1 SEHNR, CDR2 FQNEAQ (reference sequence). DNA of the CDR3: TGTGCCAACAGCCGAACATGGCCGAGGGGGATAGGAAACACCATATATTTT. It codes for CANSRTWPRGIGNTIYF. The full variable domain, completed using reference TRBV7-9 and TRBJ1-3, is DTGVSQNPRHKITKRGQNVTFRCDPISEHNRLYWYRQTLGQGPEFLTYFQNEAQLEKSRLLSDRFSAERPKGSFSTLEIQRTEQGDSAMYLCANSRTWPRGIGNTIYFGEGSWLTVV.

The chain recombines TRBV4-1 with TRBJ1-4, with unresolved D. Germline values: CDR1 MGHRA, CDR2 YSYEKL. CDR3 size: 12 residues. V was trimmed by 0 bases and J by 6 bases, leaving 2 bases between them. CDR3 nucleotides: TGCGCCAGCAGCCAAGATGATGAAAAACTGTTTTTT. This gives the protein CASSQDDEKLFF.

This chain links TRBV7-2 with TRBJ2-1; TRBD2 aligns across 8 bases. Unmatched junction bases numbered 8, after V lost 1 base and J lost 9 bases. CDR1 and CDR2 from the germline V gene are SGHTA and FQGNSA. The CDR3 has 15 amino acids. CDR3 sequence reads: CASSLVGTSYGEQFF. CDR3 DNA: TGTGCCAGCAGCTTAGTCGGGACTAGTTACGGTGAGCAGTTCTTC.

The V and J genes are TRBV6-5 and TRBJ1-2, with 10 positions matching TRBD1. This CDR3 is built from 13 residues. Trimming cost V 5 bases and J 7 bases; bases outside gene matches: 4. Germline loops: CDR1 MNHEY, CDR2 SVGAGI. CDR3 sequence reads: CASSDRGPSGYTF. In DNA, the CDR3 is TGTGCCAGCAGTGACAGGGGGCCCAGTGGCTACACCTTC.

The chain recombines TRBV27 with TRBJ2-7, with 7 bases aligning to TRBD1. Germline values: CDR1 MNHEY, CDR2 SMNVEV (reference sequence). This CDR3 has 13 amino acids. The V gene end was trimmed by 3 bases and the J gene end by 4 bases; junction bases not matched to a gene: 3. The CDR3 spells CASSLTGPYEQYF. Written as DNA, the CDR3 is TGTGCCAGCAGTTTGACAGGGCCGTACGAGCAGTACTTC.

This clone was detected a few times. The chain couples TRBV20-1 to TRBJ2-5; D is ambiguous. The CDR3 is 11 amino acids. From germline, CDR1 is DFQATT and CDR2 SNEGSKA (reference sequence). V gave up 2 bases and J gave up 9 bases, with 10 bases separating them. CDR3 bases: TGCAGTGCTAGACTGGGCCTTTCCCAGTACTTC. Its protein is CSARLGLSQYF.

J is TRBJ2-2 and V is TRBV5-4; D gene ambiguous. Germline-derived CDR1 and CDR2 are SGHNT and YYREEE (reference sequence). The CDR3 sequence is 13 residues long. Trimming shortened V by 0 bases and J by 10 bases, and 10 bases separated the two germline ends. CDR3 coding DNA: TGTGCCAGCAGCTTGGGGTTTGGCGAGGAGCTGTTTTTT. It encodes CASSLGFGEELFF.

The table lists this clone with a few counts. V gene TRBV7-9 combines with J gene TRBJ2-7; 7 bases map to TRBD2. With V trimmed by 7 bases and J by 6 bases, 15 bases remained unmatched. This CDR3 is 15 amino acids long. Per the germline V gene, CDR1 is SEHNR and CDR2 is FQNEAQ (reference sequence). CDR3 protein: CASTTRDYLSTEQYF. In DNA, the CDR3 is TGTGCCAGCACTACCCGGGACTACCTATCTACCGAGCAGTACTTC.

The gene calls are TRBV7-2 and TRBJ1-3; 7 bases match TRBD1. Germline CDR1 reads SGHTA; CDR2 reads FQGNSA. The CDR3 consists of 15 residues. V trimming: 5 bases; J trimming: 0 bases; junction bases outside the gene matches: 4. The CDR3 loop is CASSTTGDSGNTIYF. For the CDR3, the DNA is TGTGCCAGCAGCACTACAGGGGACTCTGGAAACACCATATATTTT.

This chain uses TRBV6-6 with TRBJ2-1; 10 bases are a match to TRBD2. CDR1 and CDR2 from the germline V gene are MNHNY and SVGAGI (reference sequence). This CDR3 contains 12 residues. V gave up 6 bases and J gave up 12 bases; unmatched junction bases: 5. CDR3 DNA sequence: TGTGCCAGCAGGTCTAGCGGGAGCCGGCAGTTCTTC. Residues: CASRSSGSRQFF.

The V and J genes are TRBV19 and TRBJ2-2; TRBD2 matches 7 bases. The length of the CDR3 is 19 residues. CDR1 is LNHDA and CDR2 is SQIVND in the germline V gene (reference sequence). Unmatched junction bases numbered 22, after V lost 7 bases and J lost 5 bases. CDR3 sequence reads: CASTPGPSGLSWETGELFF. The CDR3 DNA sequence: TGTGCCAGTACCCCAGGGCCTAGCGGTCTTTCCTGGGAGACCGGGGAGCTGTTTTTT. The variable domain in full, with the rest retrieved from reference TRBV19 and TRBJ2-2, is DGGITQSPKYLFRKEGQNVTLSCEQNLNHDAMYWYRQDPGQGLRLIYYSQIVNDFQKGDIAEGYSVSREKKESFPLTVTSAQKNPTAFYLCASTPGPSGLSWETGELFFGEGSRLTVL.

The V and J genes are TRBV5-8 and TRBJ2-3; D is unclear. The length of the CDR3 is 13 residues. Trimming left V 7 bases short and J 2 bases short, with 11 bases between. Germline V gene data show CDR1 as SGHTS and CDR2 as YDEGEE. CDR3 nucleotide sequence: TGTGCCAGCCTGTCGGCGGACACAGATACGCAGTATTTT. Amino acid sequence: CASLSADTDTQYF.

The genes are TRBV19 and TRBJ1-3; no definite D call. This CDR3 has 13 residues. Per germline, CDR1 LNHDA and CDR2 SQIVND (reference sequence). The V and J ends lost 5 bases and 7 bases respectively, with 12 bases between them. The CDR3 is CASSAQLYNTIYF. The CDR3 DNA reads TGTGCCAGTAGTGCACAACTGTACAACACCATATATTTT. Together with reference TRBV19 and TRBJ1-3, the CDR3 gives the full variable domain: DGGITQSPKYLFRKEGQNVTLSCEQNLNHDAMYWYRQDPGQGLRLIYYSQIVNDFQKGDIAEGYSVSREKKESFPLTVTSAQKNPTAFYLCASSAQLYNTIYFGEGSWLTVV.